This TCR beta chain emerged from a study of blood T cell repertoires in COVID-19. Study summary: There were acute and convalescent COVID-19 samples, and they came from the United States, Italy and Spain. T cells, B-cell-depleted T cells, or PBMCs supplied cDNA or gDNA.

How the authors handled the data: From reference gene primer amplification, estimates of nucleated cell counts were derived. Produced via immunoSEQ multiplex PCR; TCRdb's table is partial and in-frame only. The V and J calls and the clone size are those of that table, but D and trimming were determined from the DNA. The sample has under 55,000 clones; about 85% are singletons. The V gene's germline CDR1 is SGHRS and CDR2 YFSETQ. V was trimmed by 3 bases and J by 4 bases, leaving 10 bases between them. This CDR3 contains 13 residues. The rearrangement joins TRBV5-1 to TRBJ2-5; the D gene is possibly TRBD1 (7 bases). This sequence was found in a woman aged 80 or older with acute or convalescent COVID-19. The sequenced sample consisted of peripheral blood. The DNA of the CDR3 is TGCGCCAGCAGCTCGCAGGGGGGAGAGACCCAGTACTTC. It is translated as CASSSQGGETQYF.